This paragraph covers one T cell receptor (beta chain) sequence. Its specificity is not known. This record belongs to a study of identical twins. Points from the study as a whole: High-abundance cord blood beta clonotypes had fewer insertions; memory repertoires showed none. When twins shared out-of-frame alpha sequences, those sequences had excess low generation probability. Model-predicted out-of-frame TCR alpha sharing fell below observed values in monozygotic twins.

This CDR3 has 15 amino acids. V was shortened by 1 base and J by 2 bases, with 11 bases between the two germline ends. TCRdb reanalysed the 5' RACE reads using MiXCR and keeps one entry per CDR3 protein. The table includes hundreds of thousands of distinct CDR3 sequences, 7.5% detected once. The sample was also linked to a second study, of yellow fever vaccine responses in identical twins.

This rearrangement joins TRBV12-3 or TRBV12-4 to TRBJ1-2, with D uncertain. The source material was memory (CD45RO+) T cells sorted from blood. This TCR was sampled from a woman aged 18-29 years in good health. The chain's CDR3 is CASSLDGIPNYGYTF. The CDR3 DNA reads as TGTGCCAGCAGTTTAGATGGCATCCCAAACTATGGCTACACCTTC.